The sequence of this T cell receptor beta chain was determined in a study of blood T cell repertoires in COVID-19. Study as a whole: COVID-19 samples collected from the United States, Italy and Spain covered acute and convalescent phases. Sources were T cells, B-cell-depleted T cells, or PBMCs; the material itself was cDNA or gDNA.

Original processing methods: The assay estimated nucleated cells by amplifying reference gene primers. TCRdb's table, derived via immunoSEQ multiplex PCR, lists solely in-frame clones and lacks some. V, J and clone size are taken as reported in that table, and D and trimming were inferred from the DNA itself. The sample holds roughly 200,000 clones, about 80% seen once. This CDR3 contains 12 residues. Trimming shortened V by 7 bases and J by 6 bases, and 16 bases separated the two germline ends. The germline V gene has CDR1 SQVTM and CDR2 ANQGSEA. Seattle participants joined during active infection and were tracked over time.

This chain uses TRBV29-1 with TRBJ2-7, with D maybe TRBD2 (7 bases). The sequence was collected from an elderly woman with COVID-19, enrolled during active disease. Sequencing was done on a sample of peripheral blood. DNA for the CDR3: TGCAGCGGGGGGGGAACAGGGTCCGAGCAGTACTTC. Translated, it gives CSGGGTGSEQYF.